Sequencing of this T cell receptor beta chain was carried out in a study of OX40 agonist ivuxolimab in advanced cancers. On the study more broadly: Melanoma, hepatocellular carcinoma, head and neck or renal cell cancer occurred in dose-escalation patients.

The assay was immunoSEQ multiplex PCR, and TCRdb's table has in-frame clones only and misses some. This sample has 60,000 or so clones, with 70% to 90% found just once. Concerning this clone itself: The antigen remains unidentified.

Germline V gene sequence: CDR1 SNHLY, CDR2 FYNNEI. V lost 3 bases, J lost 4 bases, and 11 bases lay in between. This CDR3 has 14 residues. Notes on the study in general: Clonal expansion from baseline to week 6 occurred in both CD4+ and CD8+ T cells. Partial responders dosed at 0.1-3.0 mg/kg displayed clonal expansion ranking among the lowest.

This sequence originates from an adult with an advanced solid tumor such as melanoma, head and neck, liver or kidney cancer. The sample was CD4+ or CD8+ T cells sorted from blood, taken in a trial of the OX40 agonist ivuxolimab. The chain couples TRBV2 to TRBJ2-3, with D possibly being TRBD2 (6 bases). In nucleotides, the CDR3 is TGTGCCAGCAGTGAGGATTGGGGGGCAGATACGCAGTATTTT. This sequence encodes CASSEDWGADTQYF.